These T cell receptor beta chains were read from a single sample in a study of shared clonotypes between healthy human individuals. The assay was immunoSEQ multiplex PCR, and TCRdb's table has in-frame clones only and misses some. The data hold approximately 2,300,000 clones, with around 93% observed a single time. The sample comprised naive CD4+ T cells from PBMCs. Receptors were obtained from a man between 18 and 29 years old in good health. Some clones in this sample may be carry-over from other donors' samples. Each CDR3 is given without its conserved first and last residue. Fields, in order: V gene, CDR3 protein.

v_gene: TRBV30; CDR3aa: AWSVRGYEQY
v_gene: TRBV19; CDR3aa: ASRDGTAASYGYT
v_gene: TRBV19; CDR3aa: ASMGTSFGTDTQY
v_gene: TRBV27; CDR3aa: ASSEGPYEQY
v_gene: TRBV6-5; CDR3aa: ASRDPAGWDYGYT
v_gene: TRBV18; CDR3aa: ASSPGQVGTEAF
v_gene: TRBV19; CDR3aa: ASSSSGTGAYGYT
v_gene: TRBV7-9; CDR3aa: ASSANRGSGNTIY
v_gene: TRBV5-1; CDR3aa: ASSFSSLTEAF
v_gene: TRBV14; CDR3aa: ASSQQANQPQH
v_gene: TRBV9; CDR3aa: ASSVGGGSSYNEQF
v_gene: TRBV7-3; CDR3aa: ASSLGASGRLDEQF
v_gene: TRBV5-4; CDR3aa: ASSLRGEETQY
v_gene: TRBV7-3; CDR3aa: ASSLRPTDTQY
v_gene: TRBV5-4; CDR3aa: ASSFGGTTEETQY
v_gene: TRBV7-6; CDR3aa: ASSLTPPGQGNGYT
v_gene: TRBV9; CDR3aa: ASSPQGGYGGPFYNEQF
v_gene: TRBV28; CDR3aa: ASSYSPPAQH
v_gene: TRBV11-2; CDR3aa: ASSLFGNGELF
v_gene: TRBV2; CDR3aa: ASSESPSTDTQY
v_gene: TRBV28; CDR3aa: ASGTGGLNEQF
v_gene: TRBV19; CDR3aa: ASSSRTAEAF
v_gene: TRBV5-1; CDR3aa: ASSFRTGTPNYGYT
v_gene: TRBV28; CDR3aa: ASSFPGGFLGEQY
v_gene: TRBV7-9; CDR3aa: ASNLGDNEKLF
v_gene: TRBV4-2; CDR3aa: ASSQVSQEAGELF
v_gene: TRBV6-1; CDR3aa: ASIGGQDYGYT
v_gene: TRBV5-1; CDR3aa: ASSSGGANNEQF
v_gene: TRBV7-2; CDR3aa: ASSPEGAKSYEQY
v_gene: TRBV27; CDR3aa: ASSLRTGLKGTEAF
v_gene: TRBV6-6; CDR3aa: ASSSGTGRGYT
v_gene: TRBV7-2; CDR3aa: ASSLESGSYEQY
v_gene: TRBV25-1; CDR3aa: ASTPQGQLYGYT
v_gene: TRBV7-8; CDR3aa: ASSLDRVRPQH
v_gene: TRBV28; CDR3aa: ASSPPRDGHQETQY
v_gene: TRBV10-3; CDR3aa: ASRRGGRENTGELF
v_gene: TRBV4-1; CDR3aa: ASSQEGPLHGYT
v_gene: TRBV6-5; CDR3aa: ASRTPGGANTEAF
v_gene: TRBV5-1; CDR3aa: ASSSRDRGRGIYEQY
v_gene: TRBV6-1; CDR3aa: ASNRPNTEAF
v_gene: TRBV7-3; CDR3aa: ASSAGGGYGYT
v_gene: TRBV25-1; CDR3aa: ASKTSGYNEQF
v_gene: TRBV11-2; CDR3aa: ASSPSWGGNSNQPQH
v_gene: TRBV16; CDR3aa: ASSQSNYQPQH
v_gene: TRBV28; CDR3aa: ASSPTSGGFYEQY
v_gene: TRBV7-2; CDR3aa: ASSLVIPGAGSDTQY
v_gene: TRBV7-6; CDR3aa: ASSTGGADPHEQY
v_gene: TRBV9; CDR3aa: ASSLRAGDPGELF
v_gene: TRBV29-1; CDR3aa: SVLLPPATNTEAF
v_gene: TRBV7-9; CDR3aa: ASSLPGIITEAF
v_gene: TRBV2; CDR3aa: ASSLPGTGPNIQY
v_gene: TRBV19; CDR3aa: ASSRQVYGNQPQH
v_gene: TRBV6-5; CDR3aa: ASSPIQGTEAF
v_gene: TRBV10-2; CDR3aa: ASSESDRGMSGYT
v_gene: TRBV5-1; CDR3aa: ASRLAGDSYNEQF
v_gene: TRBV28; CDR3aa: ASTDPGGPSYEQY
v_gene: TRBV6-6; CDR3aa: ASSSRPRGGTGELF
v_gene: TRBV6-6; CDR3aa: ASSRTGGSLAEAF
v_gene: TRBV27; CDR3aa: ASSKQGRAEAF